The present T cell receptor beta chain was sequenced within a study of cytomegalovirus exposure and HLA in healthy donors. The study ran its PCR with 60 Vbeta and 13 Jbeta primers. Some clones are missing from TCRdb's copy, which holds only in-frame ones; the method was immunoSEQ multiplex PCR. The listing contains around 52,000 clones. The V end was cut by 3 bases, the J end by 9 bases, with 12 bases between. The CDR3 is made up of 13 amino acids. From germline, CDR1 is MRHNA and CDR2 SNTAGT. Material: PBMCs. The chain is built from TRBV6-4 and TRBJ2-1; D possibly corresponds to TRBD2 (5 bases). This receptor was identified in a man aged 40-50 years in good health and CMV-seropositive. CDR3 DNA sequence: TGTGCCAGCAGTGAGGGGAGTTCTGGTGAGCAGTTCTTC. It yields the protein CASSEGSSGEQFF.